The source of this TCR beta chain is a study of control samples from healthy donors and cancer patients. The germline gives CDR1 LNHDA, CDR2 SQIVND (reference sequence). V was trimmed by 1 base and J by 5 bases, leaving 14 bases between them. The CDR3 contains 16 residues. Sequencing was performed with immunoSEQ multiplex PCR; in TCRdb, only in-frame clones are kept and a portion is missing. Here the sample spans about 120,000 clones, roughly nine tenths being singletons. The specimen sequenced was PBMCs. The rearrangement links TRBV19 to TRBJ1-4; D is possibly TRBD1 (5 bases). The TCR comes from a woman between 50 and 59 years old with colorectal cancer. The CDR3 loop is CASSIGGGTGNEKLFF. Here the CDR3 DNA reads TGTGCCAGTAGTATAGGTGGGGGGACCGGCAATGAAAAACTGTTTTTT.